These 27 T cell receptor beta chains were all obtained from the same sample, sequenced in a study of coeliac disease. The assay was immunoSEQ multiplex PCR, and TCRdb's table has in-frame clones only and misses some. Of under 4,500 clones in the sample, around 67% were seen once. General study findings and limits: In active celiac disease, intraepithelial and lamina propria TRB and TRG repertoires were less clonal than controls.

These receptors' antigens are unknown. The specimen was intraepithelial lymphocytes from the gut. The source of these receptors is a man aged 70 or older with active celiac disease.

The V and J genes are TRBV5-8 and TRBJ2-1; 7 positions match TRBD1. CDR1 and CDR2 from the germline V gene are SGHTS and YDEGEE. J was trimmed by 4 bases and V by 0 bases; bases with no gene match: 7. The CDR3 consists of 16 residues. CDR3 in amino acids: CASSLVPGGRYNEQFF. In DNA, the CDR3 is TGTGCCAGCAGCTTGGTCCCAGGGGGAAGGTACAATGAGCAGTTCTTC.

This clone was picked up a small number of times. The gene calls are TRBV6-1 and TRBJ2-7; TRBD2 is a possible D gene (7 bases). Germline lookup yields CDR1 MNHNS and CDR2 SASEGT. The length of the CDR3 is 15 residues. V lost 3 bases and J lost 2, with 14 bases in between. The CDR3 bases are TGTGCCAGCAGTGAGGGGGCGGGGGAGACCTACGAGCAGTACTTC. This codes for CASSEGAGETYEQYF.

CDR3 sequence reads: CASSRQATNEKLFF. In DNA, the CDR3 is TGTGCCAGCAGCCGACAGGCAACTAATGAAAAACTGTTTTTT. J is TRBJ1-4 and V is TRBV28; a weak D match, TRBD1 (6 bases). This CDR3 has 14 residues. CDR1 and CDR2 from the germline V gene are MDHEN and SYDVKM. Trimming took 6 bases from V and 0 from J, leaving 8 bases between them.

This clone was counted between two and nine times. V and J are TRBV15 and TRBJ2-7; the match to TRBD1 covers 9 bases. The CDR3 has 13 residues. Germline V gene lookup returns CDR1 LNHNV and CDR2 YYDKDF (reference sequence). The ends lost 8 bases at V and 7 bases at J; junction bases unmatched: 9. CDR3 coding DNA: TGTGCCACCCAAGGGACAGGGTTAGGGGAGCAGTACTTC. Translating it yields CATQGTGLGEQYF.

The CDR3 here is CAISSGTSGSDEQYF. CDR3 coding DNA: TGTGCCATCAGTTCAGGGACTAGCGGGAGTGACGAGCAGTACTTC. The chain is built from TRBV10-3 and TRBJ2-7; TRBD2 matches 14 bases. This CDR3 has 15 amino acids. V trimming: 5 bases; J trimming: 5 bases; junction bases outside the gene matches: 5. Germline CDR1 reads ENHRY; CDR2 reads SYGVKD.

This clone was counted a few times. The V and J genes are TRBV18 and TRBJ1-1; D perhaps matches TRBD1 (6 bases). Germline-derived CDR1 and CDR2 are KGHSH and LQKENI. V shed 5 bases and J shed 3 bases, with 10 bases lying between them. The CDR3 consists of 13 residues. CDR3 protein: CASSTNRDTEAFF. CDR3 nucleotides: TGTGCCAGCTCAACAAACAGGGACACTGAAGCTTTCTTT.

The chain recombines TRBV4-1 with TRBJ2-7; TRBD2 aligns across 14 bases. The CDR3 spans 16 residues. CDR1 and CDR2 from the germline V gene are MGHRA and YSYEKL. The V segment lost 1 base and the J segment 7 bases; nucleotides outside the gene matches: 6. The CDR3 sequence is CASSQGWGLAGVEQYF. The CDR3 DNA reads as TGCGCCAGCAGCCAAGGCTGGGGACTAGCGGGAGTTGAGCAGTACTTC.

The CDR3 protein is CASSPTAGLDYTF. In DNA, the CDR3 is TGTGCCAGCTCACCGACGGCAGGCCTGGACTACACCTTC. J is TRBJ1-2 and V is TRBV18; D is undetermined. CDR1 and CDR2 from the germline V gene are KGHSH and LQKENI. The CDR3 has 13 amino acids. Between the trimmed V and J ends, which lost 3 bases and 10 bases, there was a span of 15 bases. The complete variable domain, with remaining parts taken from reference TRBV18 and TRBJ1-2, reads NAGVMQNPRHLVRRRGQEARLRCSPMKGHSHVYWYRQLPEEGLKFMVYLQKENIIDESGMPKERFSAEFPKEGPSILRIQQVVRGDSAAYFCASSPTAGLDYTFGSGTRLTVV.

The CDR3 protein is CASSPGQGPDTEAFF. The CDR3 nucleotides are TGTGCCAGCAGCCCAGGACAGGGACCCGACACTGAAGCTTTCTTT. The chain joins TRBV7-2 to TRBJ1-1; 8 bases match TRBD1. The germline V gene has CDR1 SGHTA and CDR2 FQGNSA. Trimming at V came to 5 bases and at J to 3 bases, leaving 8 bases not matched to a gene. The CDR3 has 15 residues.

This sequence joins TRBV19 and TRBJ1-5, with 7 bases fitting TRBD1. From germline, CDR1 is LNHDA and CDR2 SQIVND (reference sequence). The V segment lost 6 bases and the J segment 4 bases; nucleotides outside the gene matches: 6. The CDR3 extends over 14 amino acids. CDR3 in DNA: TGTGCCAGTAGCCTGGGACAGTTAAATCAGCCCCAGCATTTT. Amino acids: CASSLGQLNQPQHF.

Only a few counts were recorded for this clone. The genes are TRBV28 and TRBJ1-1, with D hard to call. Germline CDR1 is MDHEN and CDR2 is SYDVKM. V dropped 6 bases and J dropped 0 bases, with 11 bases sitting between them. CDR3 length equals 14 residues. The chain's CDR3 is CASRLGALNTEAFF. The CDR3, as DNA: TGTGCCAGCAGGCTCGGAGCTTTGAACACTGAAGCTTTCTTT.

The genes are TRBV28 and TRBJ2-7; TRBD1 aligns across 8 bases. The germline V gene encodes CDR1 MDHEN and CDR2 SYDVKM. V shed 6 bases, J shed 0 bases, and the junction held 7 bases outside the gene matches. This CDR3 has 15 residues. DNA for the CDR3: TGTGCCAGCAGCCCTGTCGGACAGGGCTCCTACGAGCAGTACTTC. This codes for CASSPVGQGSYEQYF.

The chain couples TRBV19 to TRBJ1-4; possible D gene TRBD1, 5 bases. This CDR3 is built from 16 residues. V was cut by 1 base and J by 5 bases, with 14 bases left in between. Germline-derived CDR1 and CDR2 are LNHDA and SQIVND (reference sequence). The CDR3 nucleotides are TGTGCCAGTAGTATAGGGAGCGGGACGCGAAATGAAAAACTGTTTTTT. Residues: CASSIGSGTRNEKLFF. The whole variable domain, remainder taken from reference TRBV19 and TRBJ1-4, is DGGITQSPKYLFRKEGQNVTLSCEQNLNHDAMYWYRQDPGQGLRLIYYSQIVNDFQKGDIAEGYSVSREKKESFPLTVTSAQKNPTAFYLCASSIGSGTRNEKLFFGSGTQLSVL.

This sequence joins TRBV5-5 and TRBJ2-6; no reliable D call. This CDR3 is 15 amino acids long. From germline, CDR1 is SGHKS and CDR2 YYEKEE (reference sequence). V was shortened by 3 bases and J by 2 bases, with 9 bases between the two germline ends. CDR3 amino acids: CASSYGYAGANVLTF. The CDR3 bases are TGTGCCAGCAGCTACGGGTATGCTGGGGCCAACGTCCTGACTTTC.

The rearrangement joins TRBV7-2 to TRBJ2-1; 9 bases are shared with TRBD1. Germline loops: CDR1 SGHTA, CDR2 FQGNSA. The length of the CDR3 is 16 residues. J gave up 5 bases and V 7 bases, and 12 bases lay outside the gene matches. The CDR3, as DNA: TGTGCCAGCACCAGGGGACAGGGTTTAAGAAACAATGAGCAGTTCTTC. Translating gives CASTRGQGLRNNEQFF.

The chain couples TRBV7-9 to TRBJ1-4; TRBD1 is a possible D gene (6 bases). The length of the CDR3 is 14 residues. Germline V lookup: CDR1 SEHNR, CDR2 FQNEAQ (reference sequence). V gave up 1 base and J gave up 10 bases, with 13 bases separating them. CDR3 nucleotides: TGTGCCAGCAGCTTAGGGGAAAGGACAGCAAAACTGTTTTTT. Residues: CASSLGERTAKLFF.

This clone was found a few times. The chain couples TRBV18 to TRBJ2-5; possible D gene TRBD1, 6 bases. The V and J ends lost 4 bases and 1 base respectively, with 13 bases between them. Germline V lookup: CDR1 KGHSH, CDR2 LQKENI. The CDR3 runs to 15 residues. CDR3 nucleotide sequence: TGTGCCAGCTCACTCGCCGGACAGTTCCAAGAGACCCAGTACTTC. Its protein is CASSLAGQFQETQYF.

The chain carries TRBV5-6 and TRBJ1-1; the D is unclear. The CDR3 has 14 residues. Per the germline V gene, CDR1 is SGHDT and CDR2 is YYEEEE. V lost 2 bases, J lost 3 bases, and 11 bases lay in between. CDR3 coding DNA: TGTGCCAGCAGCTTATTGGAGGTTGACACTGAAGCTTTCTTT. Encoded protein: CASSLLEVDTEAFF.

This clone was picked up a small number of times. The V and J genes are TRBV30 and TRBJ1-5, with D tentatively TRBD1 (5 bases). Per the germline V gene, CDR1 is GTSNPN and CDR2 is SVGIG (reference sequence). CDR3 length: 14 amino acids. V was shortened by 3 bases and J by 0 bases, with 9 bases between the two germline ends. The CDR3: CAWSRVGSNQPQHF. In DNA form, the CDR3 reads TGTGCCTGGAGCAGGGTCGGTAGCAATCAGCCCCAGCATTTT. The full variable domain, its missing parts supplied by reference TRBV30 and TRBJ1-5, is SQTIHQWPATLVQPVGSPLSLECTVEGTSNPNLYWYRQAAGRGLQLLFYSVGIGQISSEVPQNLSASRPQDRQFILSSKKLLLSDSGFYLCAWSRVGSNQPQHFGDGTRLSIL.

This clone has a handful of counts. The rearrangement joins TRBV9 to TRBJ2-2; 11 bases line up with TRBD2. Germline V gives CDR1 SGDLS, CDR2 YYNGEE. The CDR3 has 16 amino acids. Trimming took 0 bases from V and 4 from J; bases not matched to a gene: 2. The CDR3 region is CASSVVAGGSTGELFF. In DNA, the CDR3 is TGTGCCAGCAGCGTAGTAGCGGGGGGGTCCACCGGGGAGCTGTTTTTT.

This clone has only a few counts. The chain uses TRBV6-6 and TRBJ2-7, with TRBD1 identical over 8 bases. Trimming removed 5 bases from V and 6 bases from J; junction bases left unmatched: 6. The CDR3 is made up of 13 amino acids. Germline values: CDR1 MNHNY, CDR2 SVGAGI (reference sequence). The CDR3 sequence: CASSGAGGTEQYF. CDR3 coding DNA: TGTGCCAGCAGTGGGGCAGGGGGCACCGAGCAGTACTTC.

The rearrangement links TRBV7-2 to TRBJ2-5; D might be TRBD2 (5 bases). Judging by the DNA end, TRBJ2-7 fits better; the J call may be wrong. Germline V CDR1 and CDR2: SGHTA, FQGNSA. This CDR3 region has 14 residues. The CDR3 protein is CASSSGLESYEQYF. DNA of the CDR3: TGTGCCAGCAGCTCCGGACTGGAATCCTACGAGCAGTACTTC.

Remarks on this clone: The identical CDR3 is also encoded by other nucleotide sequences in the sample. The chain is built from TRBV18 and TRBJ1-6; 9 bases line up with TRBD1. The CDR3 is made up of 16 amino acids. Germline CDR1 is KGHSH and CDR2 is LQKENI. The V and J ends lost 5 bases and 5 bases, in that order; junction bases with no gene match: 7. In nucleotides, the CDR3 is TGTGCCAGCTCAGAATCACAGGGGGCGAATAATTCACCCCTCCACTTT. Its translation is CASSESQGANNSPLHF.

This clone was seen only once. The chain recombines TRBV7-9 with TRBJ1-2; D is unclear. Looked up from germline, CDR1 is SEHNR and CDR2 is FQNEAQ (reference sequence). The V and J ends lost 1 base and 8 bases respectively, with 8 bases between them. The length of the CDR3 is 12 residues. The CDR3 spells CASSLEVEGYTF. CDR3 sequence (DNA): TGTGCCAGCAGCTTAGAGGTGGAGGGCTACACCTTC.

The genes are TRBV6-1 and TRBJ2-3, with 10 nucleotides matching TRBD2. Trimming took 2 bases from V and 6 from J; bases not matched to a gene: 5. From germline, CDR1 is MNHNS and CDR2 SASEGT. The CDR3 runs to 15 residues. Here the CDR3 reads CASSESGGALDTQYF. CDR3 in DNA: TGTGCCAGCAGTGAAAGCGGGGGGGCCTTGGATACGCAGTATTTT.

The chain is built from TRBV28 and TRBJ1-5, with TRBD1 as a possible D gene (6 bases). Trimming shortened V by 3 bases and J by 3 bases, and 15 bases separated the two germline ends. This CDR3 is 16 amino acids long. Germline CDR1 is MDHEN and CDR2 is SYDVKM. The CDR3 DNA reads as TGTGCCAGCAGTTTGCCCGGACAGACAGACAATCAGCCCCAGCATTTT. Amino acids: CASSLPGQTDNQPQHF.

The chain is built from TRBV6-5 and TRBJ2-1; 9 bases are a match to TRBD1. In germline, CDR1 is MNHEY, CDR2 SVGAGI. The CDR3 is 15 amino acids. V was clipped by 4 bases and J by 2 bases; unmatched bases: 3. The CDR3 sequence: CASSFRQGAYNEQFF. CDR3 DNA sequence: TGTGCCAGCAGTTTCCGACAGGGGGCCTACAATGAGCAGTTCTTC.